These 30 T cell receptor beta chains originate from one sample sequenced in a study of graft-versus-host responses after intestinal transplantation. For these receptors, no antigen is known. Clones were read by immunoSEQ multiplex PCR, and TCRdb kept only the in-frame ones, dropping some. The table shows approximately 92,000 clones, with around 90% occurring only once. The specimen comprised unstimulated CD8+ T cells sorted from spleen or lymph node cells, sampled before intestinal transplant. The receptors here all came from a human donor who received an intestinal transplant.

This clone was found a few times. This chain links TRBV11-2 with TRBJ2-7; 9 bases agree with TRBD1. The CDR3 sequence is 15 residues long. The trim removed 5 bases at V and 6 bases at J, leaving 11 bases unmatched. Per germline, CDR1 SGHAT and CDR2 FQNNGV. DNA for the CDR3: TGTGCCAGCAGCCATCCGACAGGGGGTAAGCGCGAGCAGTACTTC. Its translation: CASSHPTGGKREQYF.

V is TRBV5-6 and J is TRBJ2-7; the D gene could be TRBD1 or TRBD2 (5 bases each). The CDR3 is 15 residues long. The V gene's germline CDR1 is SGHDT and CDR2 YYEEEE. V dropped 3 bases and J dropped 3 bases, with 16 bases sitting between them. CDR3 amino acids: CASSSNRDGYYEQYF. The CDR3 DNA sequence: TGTGCCAGCAGCTCGAACCGGGACGGGTACTACGAGCAGTACTTC.

V and J are TRBV5-6 and TRBJ2-1, with 12 bases matching TRBD2. This CDR3 spans 15 amino acids. Per the germline V gene, CDR1 is SGHDT and CDR2 is YYEEEE. Losses at the gene ends were 4 bases for V and 8 bases for J; bases not matched to a gene: 7. CDR3 residues: CASSKKTSGGDEQFF. CDR3 nucleotide sequence: TGTGCCAGCAGCAAAAAGACTAGCGGGGGTGATGAGCAGTTCTTC.

The rearrangement joins TRBV13 to TRBJ1-4, with D possibly matching TRBD1 (6 bases). This CDR3 has 16 amino acids. Trimming took 5 bases from V and 3 from J, leaving 16 bases between them. CDR1 is PRHDT, CDR2 FYEKMQ, per germline (reference sequence). The CDR3 region is CASSTSQGDSNEKLFF. DNA for the CDR3: TGTGCCAGCAGCACATCACAGGGTGACTCTAATGAAAAACTGTTTTTT. The variable domain in full, with the rest retrieved from reference TRBV13 and TRBJ1-4, is AAGVIQSPRHLIKEKRETATLKCYPIPRHDTVYWYQQGPGQDPQFLISFYEKMQSDKGSIPDRFSAQQFSDYHSELNMSSLELGDSALYFCASSTSQGDSNEKLFFGSGTQLSVL.

The chain has TRBV7-3 and TRBJ2-1, with D perhaps TRBD1 (6 bases). Germline-derived CDR1 and CDR2 are SGHTA and FQGTGA. Trimming took off 3 bases at V and 7 bases at J, with 10 bases between the two ends. This CDR3 comprises 13 residues. CDR3: CASSFPGENEQFF. The DNA for the CDR3 is TGTGCCAGCAGCTTCCCAGGGGAAAATGAGCAGTTCTTC.

The chain joins TRBV5-4 to TRBJ1-1, with D uncertain. Trimming pared 0 bases from V and 4 bases from J, leaving 1 base between. Per germline, CDR1 SGHNT and CDR2 YYREEE (reference sequence). The CDR3 is 11 residues long. The CDR3 is CASSLGTEAFF. The CDR3 bases are TGTGCCAGCAGCTTGGGCACTGAAGCTTTCTTT.

This chain uses TRBV7-9 with TRBJ2-5; D is unclear. The DNA end is a closer match to TRBJ2-7, so the J assignment may be wrong. The CDR3 totals 13 residues. Germline CDR1 is SEHNR and CDR2 is FQNEAQ (reference sequence). The CDR3 region has the DNA TGTGCCAGCAGCCCCGGGCAGTCCTACGAGCAGTACTTC. Its translation is CASSPGQSYEQYF.

The chain links TRBV2 to TRBJ1-1, with 9 bases lining up with TRBD1. The V gene end was trimmed by 7 bases and the J gene end by 5 bases; junction bases not matched to a gene: 8. CDR3 size: 14 residues. The germline gives CDR1 SNHLY, CDR2 FYNNEI. CDR3 loop: CASKQGARWTEAFF. DNA of the CDR3: TGTGCCAGCAAACAGGGGGCGCGATGGACTGAAGCTTTCTTT.

The V call is TRBV9, the J call TRBJ1-2; TRBD1 agrees at 9 bases. Germline CDR1 reads SGDLS; CDR2 reads YYNGEE. Unmatched junction bases numbered 13, after V lost 4 bases and J lost 6 bases. The length of the CDR3 is 16 residues. The CDR3 coding sequence is TGTGCCAGCAGCACAGGGACAGGGAAAGATGCTGATGGCTACACCTTC. Protein: CASSTGTGKDADGYTF.

The chain carries TRBV7-5 and TRBJ1-2; the table's D call TRBD1 went unverified against the DNA. TRBV7-5 is labeled a pseudogene. The CDR3 has 12 residues. CDR3 coding DNA: TGTGCCAGCAGCGGGTCAGGGCTTGGCTACACCTTC. It specifies CASSGSGLGYTF.

The J gene is TRBJ2-4, the V gene TRBV29-1, with 8 bases that match TRBD2. Trimming cost V 5 bases and J 9 bases; bases outside gene matches: 15. CDR1 and CDR2 from the germline V gene are SQVTM and ANQGSEA. The CDR3 has 15 residues. Here the CDR3 DNA reads TGCAGCGTTTTAAGGCGGGAGGTCGTTAGGGGCATTCAGTACTTC. This codes for CSVLRREVVRGIQYF.

This chain joins TRBV4-1 and TRBJ2-7, with D uncertain. This CDR3 has 15 residues. CDR1 is MGHRA, CDR2 YSYEKL, per germline. V lost 0 bases to trimming and J lost 2 bases, with 11 bases between them. CDR3 sequence reads: CASSQDRLATYEQYF. The CDR3 coding sequence is TGCGCCAGCAGCCAAGATCGCCTGGCAACCTACGAGCAGTACTTC.

The chain couples TRBV29-1 to TRBJ1-1; D unclear. Germline V gene data show CDR1 as SQVTM and CDR2 as ANQGSEA. This CDR3 region has 11 residues. V lost 5 bases to trimming and J lost 4 bases, with 8 bases between them. Here the CDR3 DNA reads TGCAGCGTTTGGACGGGCACTGAAGCTTTCTTT. It is translated as CSVWTGTEAFF.

The chain recombines TRBV13 with TRBJ1-1; possible D gene TRBD1, 6 bases. V lost 0 bases to trimming and J lost 5 bases, with 13 bases between them. Per germline, CDR1 PRHDT and CDR2 FYEKMQ (reference sequence). This CDR3 has 15 residues. The CDR3 DNA sequence: TGTGCCAGCAGCTTAGGAGGGGGGATGAGGACTGAAGCTTTCTTT. This codes for CASSLGGGMRTEAFF.

This sequence joins TRBV7-9 and TRBJ2-5; 13 bases map to TRBD2. V lost 5 bases, J lost 1 base, and 4 bases stayed unmatched. The V gene's germline CDR1 is SEHNR and CDR2 FQNEAQ (reference sequence). The CDR3 has 16 residues. CDR3 coding DNA: TGTGCCAGCAGCGGGGGACTAGCGGGAAGCCAAGAGACCCAGTACTTC. Translation: CASSGGLAGSQETQYF.

The chain has TRBV6-5 and TRBJ1-2; no clear D gene. The CDR3 has 12 amino acids. Germline V lookup: CDR1 MNHEY, CDR2 SVGAGI. Trimming pared 8 bases from V and 5 bases from J, leaving 12 bases between. CDR3 nucleotides: TGTGCCAGCGGCGCGTTGCTTTATGGCTACACCTTC. This translates into CASGALLYGYTF.

V gene TRBV30 combines with J gene TRBJ2-3; D ambiguous. Germline-derived CDR1 and CDR2 are GTSNPN and SVGIG (reference sequence). V dropped 2 bases and J dropped 3 bases, with 6 bases sitting between them. The CDR3 has 12 amino acids. The DNA for the CDR3 is TGTGCCTGGAGTTACGGAACAGATACGCAGTATTTT. Protein: CAWSYGTDTQYF.

J is TRBJ2-7 and V is TRBV6-1, with D tentatively TRBD2 (6 bases). This CDR3 comprises 15 residues. Trimming removed 5 bases at V and 2 bases at J, with 16 bases between. The germline CDR1 and CDR2 sequences are MNHNS and SASEGT. CDR3: CASSLIAELPYEQYF. The CDR3 bases are TGTGCCAGCAGTTTGATAGCGGAACTTCCCTACGAGCAGTACTTC.

CDR3 sequence reads: CASSQVGREYGYTF. The CDR3 DNA reads TGTGCCAGCAGCCAAGTCGGCAGGGAGTATGGCTACACCTTC. The chain employs TRBV4-2 and TRBJ1-2, with D perhaps TRBD1 (5 bases). Germline lookup yields CDR1 LGHNA and CDR2 YNFKEQ. Trimming took off 1 base at V and 5 bases at J, with 11 bases between the two ends. The CDR3 has 14 amino acids.

This sequence joins TRBV5-1 and TRBJ2-1; 10 nucleotides agree with TRBD2. In germline, CDR1 is SGHRS, CDR2 YFSETQ. This CDR3 region has 13 residues. Germline trimming cut 4 bases from V and 12 bases from J; bases unmatched to any gene: 7. CDR3 loop: CASSRSGGSRQFF. CDR3 in DNA: TGCGCCAGCAGCCGTAGCGGGGGGTCCCGGCAGTTCTTC.

The J gene is TRBJ1-4, the V gene TRBV15; TRBD1 is a possible D gene (5 bases). Germline loops: CDR1 LNHNV, CDR2 YYDKDF (reference sequence). The V end was cut by 1 base, the J end by 5 bases, with 11 bases between. The CDR3 contains 15 residues. The CDR3 region has the DNA TGTGCCACCAGCAGAGGGGGGACGTTGAATGAAAAACTGTTTTTT. Its translation is CATSRGGTLNEKLFF.

The rearrangement links TRBV19 to TRBJ1-5, with a possible D match to TRBD1 (5 bases). This CDR3 has 17 residues. Trimming stripped 1 base from V and 2 bases from J, with 15 bases between. CDR1 and CDR2 from the germline V gene are LNHDA and SQIVND (reference sequence). CDR3 DNA: TGTGCCAGTAGTATAGTAGCAGGGTTCGGAGGCAATCAGCCCCAGCATTTT. This encodes CASSIVAGFGGNQPQHF. Together with reference TRBV19 and TRBJ1-5, the CDR3 gives the full variable domain: DGGITQSPKYLFRKEGQNVTLSCEQNLNHDAMYWYRQDPGQGLRLIYYSQIVNDFQKGDIAEGYSVSREKKESFPLTVTSAQKNPTAFYLCASSIVAGFGGNQPQHFGDGTRLSIL.

J is TRBJ1-1 and V is TRBV6-1, with D uncertain. The CDR3 spans 13 residues. Per germline, CDR1 MNHNS and CDR2 SASEGT. The V end lost 2 bases, the J end lost 4 bases, and 8 bases lay between the germline ends. The CDR3 nucleotides are TGTGCCAGCAGTGAATATACCGGCACTGAAGCTTTCTTT. Translation: CASSEYTGTEAFF.

The chain has TRBV7-9 and TRBJ1-1, with D tentatively TRBD1 (5 bases). Trimming removed 0 bases from V and 9 bases from J, with 11 bases in between. The CDR3 extends over 13 amino acids. Germline V gene sequence: CDR1 SEHNR, CDR2 FQNEAQ (reference sequence). CDR3 sequence reads: CASSLAQGDKAFF. The CDR3 DNA is TGTGCCAGCAGCTTAGCTCAGGGTGACAAAGCTTTCTTT.

The chain links TRBV19 to TRBJ2-1, with 11 bases fitting TRBD2. This CDR3 region has 16 residues. Germline CDR1 LNHDA, CDR2 SQIVND (reference sequence). Trimming cost V 3 bases and J 8 bases; bases outside gene matches: 9. CDR3 sequence (DNA): TGTGCCAGTAGTATGGTAGCGGGAGGGCTCGGGGATGAGCAGTTCTTC. It codes for CASSMVAGGLGDEQFF.

The chain links TRBV28 to TRBJ1-2, with TRBD1 matching 9 bases. Germline CDR1 is MDHEN and CDR2 is SYDVKM. This CDR3 comprises 13 residues. The J segment lost 5 bases and the V segment lost 5 bases, leaving 3 bases of the junction unmatched. CDR3 DNA sequence: TGTGCCAGCAGTCCCGGGACAGGGTATGGCTACACCTTC. It specifies CASSPGTGYGYTF.

The gene calls are TRBV28 and TRBJ2-3; 9 bases line up with TRBD1. V lost 4 bases to trimming and J lost 2 bases; unmatched junction nucleotides: 4. This CDR3 has 15 residues. From germline, CDR1 is MDHEN and CDR2 SYDVKM. The CDR3 region is CASSSRDRDTDTQYF. Here the CDR3 DNA reads TGTGCCAGCAGTTCCCGGGACAGGGACACAGATACGCAGTATTTT.

The rearrangement joins TRBV29-1 to TRBJ2-6; TRBD1 might be the D (5 bases). CDR3 length: 14 residues. In germline, CDR1 is SQVTM, CDR2 ANQGSEA. Deletions cut 4 bases from V and 0 bases from J, with 7 bases between. The CDR3 spells CSVGDSSGANVLTF. CDR3 DNA: TGCAGCGTTGGCGACAGCTCTGGGGCCAACGTCCTGACTTTC.

The rearrangement joins TRBV7-3 to TRBJ2-1, with no clear D. The CDR3 has 12 residues. The germline gives CDR1 SGHTA, CDR2 FQGTGA. Trimming removed 0 bases at V and 7 bases at J, with 4 bases between. The DNA for the CDR3 is TGTGCCAGCAGCTTAACCCTGAATGAGCAGTTCTTC. It specifies CASSLTLNEQFF.

The rearrangement links TRBV5-5 to TRBJ2-7, with TRBD1 as a possible D gene (6 bases). The germline V gene has CDR1 SGHKS and CDR2 YYEKEE (reference sequence). Trimming cost V 3 bases and J 3 bases, with 19 bases left between them. The CDR3 runs 16 residues. This chain's CDR3 is CASSWELTGILYEQYF. CDR3 sequence (DNA): TGTGCCAGCAGCTGGGAGCTTACAGGGATCCTCTACGAGCAGTACTTC.